The T cell receptor beta chain described here comes from a study of blood T cell repertoires in COVID-19. Overall study context: Acute and convalescent COVID-19 samples came from the United States, Italy and Spain. PBMCs, B-cell-depleted T cells, or T cells were the source of the cDNA or gDNA that made up the material.

TCRdb's table, derived via immunoSEQ multiplex PCR, lists solely in-frame clones and lacks some. The sample gives 100,000 to 150,000 clones, 80% to 90% of which show up once; approximately 8% is in the top ten. The CDR3 is 16 residues long. With V trimmed by 4 bases and J by 4 bases, 8 bases remained unmatched. Germline V lookup: CDR1 LGHNA, CDR2 YSLEER. The chain employs TRBV4-3 and TRBJ2-5, with 11 bases that match TRBD2. This clonotype was obtained from an older man who had recovered from COVID-19. Material for sequencing was peripheral blood. CDR3 DNA sequence: TGCGCCAGCAGCCTCATAGCGGGAGGGCCCGGAGAGACCCAGTACTTC. As protein: CASSLIAGGPGETQYF.